The next 26 T cell receptor beta chains were all read from a single sample in a study of shared clonotypes between healthy human individuals. The repertoire was sequenced with immunoSEQ multiplex PCR; TCRdb's copy has only in-frame clones and lacks some. The sample holds 850,000 to 1,200,000 clones, about 75% seen once. The sample was memory CD4+ T cells sorted from blood. Subset in this sample: CD45RA-negative fraction. These receptors all stem from a man aged 18 to 30 in good health.

This chain links TRBV7-9 with TRBJ2-7, with a tentative D call TRBD1 (6 bases). There are 17 residues in the CDR3. V dropped 5 bases and J dropped 1 base, with 21 bases sitting between them. CDR1 is SEHNR and CDR2 is FQNEAQ in the germline V gene (reference sequence). The CDR3 loop reads CASSPYGSQGLSYEQYF. CDR3 coding DNA: TGTGCCAGCAGCCCGTACGGTTCCCAGGGGCTTTCCTACGAGCAGTACTTC.

The V and J genes are TRBV2 and TRBJ2-7, with D possibly being TRBD1 or TRBD2 (5 bases each). Trimming removed 5 bases at V and 3 bases at J, with 8 bases between. The CDR3 length is 12 residues. In germline, CDR1 is SNHLY, CDR2 FYNNEI. The CDR3, as DNA: TGTGCCAGCAGTATGGGGGTCTACGAGCAGTACTTC. It specifies CASSMGVYEQYF.

This rearrangement joins TRBV28 to TRBJ1-1; possibly TRBD1 for D (5 bases). Trimming cost V 2 bases and J 2 bases, with 18 bases left between them. Germline V gene lookup returns CDR1 MDHEN and CDR2 SYDVKM. The CDR3 covers 17 residues. The CDR3 sequence: CASSLRKSRDRNTEAFF. In DNA form, the CDR3 reads TGTGCCAGCAGTTTACGTAAGAGTCGGGACCGAAACACTGAAGCTTTCTTT.

This clone appeared once. The chain combines TRBV21-1 with TRBJ2-5; TRBD2, the table's D call, lacks a check against the DNA. TRBV21-1 is flagged as a pseudogene. The CDR3 spans 15 residues. The CDR3 spells CARPGTSVSQETQYF. The CDR3 DNA is TGTGCCAGACCCGGGACTAGCGTCAGTCAAGAGACCCAGTACTTC.

V usage is TRBV9 and J usage is TRBJ1-6; TRBD1 might be the D (6 bases). CDR3 length: 12 amino acids. Deletions cut 3 bases from V and 13 bases from J, with 11 bases between. Germline CDR1 reads SGDLS; CDR2 reads YYNGEE. CDR3 nucleotide sequence: TGTGCCAGCAGCGAGGGGGGCGGTCCCCTCCACTTT. This translates into CASSEGGGPLHF.

The chain links TRBV7-9 to TRBJ2-1; D unresolved. This CDR3 is built from 14 residues. V lost 1 base and J lost 9, with 13 bases in between. Germline V gene data show CDR1 as SEHNR and CDR2 as FQNEAQ (reference sequence). This chain's CDR3 is CASSLDIGSSEQFF. DNA of the CDR3: TGTGCCAGCAGCTTAGATATAGGGTCTAGTGAGCAGTTCTTC.

The chain combines TRBV10-1 with TRBJ2-3, with 16 bases aligning to TRBD2. CDR3 length: 18 amino acids. With 6 bases clipped from V and 4 bases from J, the junction kept 10 bases outside the gene matches. CDR1 and CDR2 from the germline V gene are WNHNN and SYGVQD (reference sequence). CDR3 sequence (DNA): TGCGCCAGCAGCGAATCCGGGACTAGCGGGAGGGCCGCAGATACGCAGTATTTT. Amino acid sequence: CASSESGTSGRAADTQYF.

V usage is TRBV6-4 and J usage is TRBJ2-1; 10 nucleotides agree with TRBD2. Germline V gene lookup returns CDR1 MRHNA and CDR2 SNTAGT. The CDR3 runs to 15 residues. The ends lost 6 bases at V and 9 bases at J; junction bases unmatched: 11. DNA for the CDR3: TGTGCCAGCAGCGCCACTAGCGGGAATGGCCCTGAGCAGTTCTTC. It codes for CASSATSGNGPEQFF.

The chain has TRBV5-1 and TRBJ2-7, with D perhaps assigned TRBD1 or TRBD2 (5 bases each). The V end was cut by 1 base, the J end by 6 bases, with 8 bases between. From germline, CDR1 is SGHRS and CDR2 YFSETQ. The CDR3 has 12 amino acids. The CDR3 DNA reads TGCGCCAGCAGCTTGAAGGGACGCGAGCAGTACTTC. Protein product: CASSLKGREQYF.

V gene TRBV9 combines with J gene TRBJ2-7, with D possibly called TRBD1 or TRBD2 (6 bases each). Germline lookup yields CDR1 SGDLS and CDR2 YYNGEE. V was clipped by 4 bases and J by 7 bases, with 24 bases between them. The CDR3 extends over 16 amino acids. In DNA, the CDR3 is TGTGCCAGCAGCTCCCAAGTGGGGGGCCACCTAGGGGAGCAGTACTTC. Translated, it gives CASSSQVGGHLGEQYF.

V is TRBV2 and J is TRBJ1-6; D is uncertain. Trimming cost V 6 bases and J 0 bases, with 12 bases left between them. The germline V gene encodes CDR1 SNHLY and CDR2 FYNNEI. The CDR3 contains 16 residues. The CDR3 sequence is CASSTGPRSYNSPLHF. DNA of the CDR3: TGTGCCAGCAGCACCGGGCCTCGCTCCTATAATTCACCCCTCCACTTT.

The chain links TRBV5-1 to TRBJ2-3; D is possibly TRBD1 or TRBD2 (5 bases each). The CDR3 has 16 residues. CDR1 and CDR2 from the germline V gene are SGHRS and YFSETQ. Deletions cut 2 bases from V and 4 bases from J, with 17 bases between. The CDR3: CASSFGTALQADTQYF. The CDR3 nucleotides are TGCGCCAGCAGCTTCGGGACGGCCCTTCAGGCAGATACGCAGTATTTT.

V is TRBV10-3 and J is TRBJ1-6; tentatively, D is TRBD1 (6 bases). CDR1 is ENHRY and CDR2 is SYGVKD in the germline V gene. Trimming left V 6 bases short and J 5 bases short, with 11 bases between. CDR3 size: 14 residues. CDR3: CAISAGTNNSPLHF. The CDR3 DNA reads TGTGCCATCAGCGCCGGGACAAATAATTCACCCCTCCACTTT.

A remark on this clone: A much larger clone is a single base away; this may be a read error. The chain uses TRBV6-6 and TRBJ2-7; no clear D gene. The germline V gene encodes CDR1 MNHNY and CDR2 SVGAGI (reference sequence). The CDR3 extends over 11 amino acids. V was cut by 5 bases and J by 2 bases, with 4 bases left in between. For the CDR3, the DNA is TGTGCCAGCAGTAAGACCTACGAGCAGTACTTC. Translated: CASSKTYEQYF.

The V call is TRBV28, the J call TRBJ1-5, with D hard to call. The CDR3 is 11 residues long. Germline V gene data show CDR1 as MDHEN and CDR2 as SYDVKM. V gave up 6 bases and J gave up 10 bases, with 10 bases separating them. CDR3 nucleotides: TGTGCCAGCAGCAATTCTAAACCCCAGCATTTT. Amino acid sequence: CASSNSKPQHF. The whole variable domain, filled in from reference TRBV28 and TRBJ1-5, reads DVKVTQSSRYLVKRTGEKVFLECVQDMDHENMFWYRQDPGLGLRLIYFSYDVKMKEKGDIPEGYSVSREKKERFSLILESASTNQTSMYLCASSNSKPQHFGDGTRLSIL.

The V gene is TRBV5-4, the J gene TRBJ2-3; 7 bases align to TRBD1. The germline V gene encodes CDR1 SGHNT and CDR2 YYREEE (reference sequence). This CDR3 has 19 amino acids. The J segment lost 1 base and the V segment lost 5 bases, leaving 19 bases of the junction unmatched. The CDR3 region has the DNA TGTGCCAGCAGTTATCGGATCCTTTCGGGGACAGCTGGCACAGATACGCAGTATTTT. Translated: CASSYRILSGTAGTDTQYF.

V usage is TRBV6-5 and J usage is TRBJ2-7, with D uncertain. The CDR3 runs 13 residues. Trimming took 2 bases from V and 4 from J, leaving 9 bases between them. From germline, CDR1 is MNHEY and CDR2 SVGAGI. CDR3 nucleotides: TGTGCCAGCAGTTACGCAAACAGTTACGAGCAGTACTTC. Translating gives CASSYANSYEQYF.

The chain carries TRBV28 and TRBJ2-7; TRBD1 might be the D (6 bases). CDR1 and CDR2 from the germline V gene are MDHEN and SYDVKM. This CDR3 has 15 residues. Deletions cut 5 bases from V and 7 bases from J, with 21 bases between. CDR3 in DNA: TGTGCCAGCAGTCCAAGACGTCTGGGGACACGGGAGCAGTACTTC. It specifies CASSPRRLGTREQYF. The full variable domain, its missing parts supplied by reference TRBV28 and TRBJ2-7, is DVKVTQSSRYLVKRTGEKVFLECVQDMDHENMFWYRQDPGLGLRLIYFSYDVKMKEKGDIPEGYSVSREKKERFSLILESASTNQTSMYLCASSPRRLGTREQYFGPGTRLTVT.

The V and J genes are TRBV15 and TRBJ2-1; 9 nucleotides match TRBD2. The V segment lost 7 bases and the J segment 12 bases; nucleotides outside the gene matches: 13. The CDR3 runs 14 residues. Per the germline V gene, CDR1 is LNHNV and CDR2 is YYDKDF (reference sequence). CDR3 protein: CATKAGGPTQGQFF. The CDR3 region has the DNA TGTGCCACCAAGGCGGGAGGGCCGACTCAGGGGCAGTTCTTC.

This chain connects TRBV15 to TRBJ1-2; 9 bases line up with TRBD1. The CDR3 spans 15 residues. Germline V gives CDR1 LNHNV, CDR2 YYDKDF (reference sequence). The ends lost 1 base at V and 3 bases at J; junction bases unmatched: 3. The CDR3 DNA sequence: TGTGCCACCAGCAGAGCCACAGGGGGCGACTATGGCTACACCTTC. This codes for CATSRATGGDYGYTF.

This chain joins TRBV5-1 and TRBJ2-5; D is undetermined. Trimming pared 2 bases from V and 4 bases from J, leaving 9 bases between. In germline, CDR1 is SGHRS, CDR2 YFSETQ. The CDR3 is 13 amino acids. CDR3 sequence (DNA): TGCGCCAGCAGCTTAAGGGCGGTAGAGACCCAGTACTTC. It translates to CASSLRAVETQYF.

V gene TRBV7-9 combines with J gene TRBJ2-1, with TRBD1 as a possible D gene (6 bases). CDR3 length: 14 residues. V lost 7 bases, J lost 7 bases, and 17 bases lay in between. Germline CDR1 and CDR2: SEHNR and FQNEAQ (reference sequence). The CDR3 DNA reads as TGTGCCAGCACTGGGGGCGCCCCGGGGAATGAGCAGTTCTTC. It yields the protein CASTGGAPGNEQFF.

This rearrangement joins TRBV12-5 to TRBJ2-7, with 8 nucleotides matching TRBD2. The germline V gene has CDR1 LGHNT and CDR2 FRNRAP. The J segment lost 7 bases and the V segment lost 4 bases, leaving 3 bases of the junction unmatched. CDR3 length: 12 residues. The CDR3 loop is CASGSQRGEQYF. CDR3 DNA sequence: TGTGCTAGTGGTTCCCAGCGGGGGGAGCAGTACTTC.

The chain is built from TRBV7-9 and TRBJ2-5; D unresolved. Per germline, CDR1 SEHNR and CDR2 FQNEAQ (reference sequence). The CDR3 is 13 residues long. V was cut by 5 bases and J by 3 bases, with 10 bases left in between. The CDR3 DNA reads as TGTGCCAGCAGCCCCCCCCGCGAAGAGACCCAGTACTTC. Its protein product is CASSPPREETQYF.

V and J are TRBV11-2 and TRBJ2-3, with 10 nucleotides matching TRBD2. Germline-derived CDR1 and CDR2 are SGHAT and FQNNGV. V lost 4 bases to trimming and J lost 3 bases; unmatched junction nucleotides: 7. CDR3 length: 16 residues. Here the CDR3 DNA reads TGTGCCAGCAGCTCCACACCGGGACTAGCGACAGATACGCAGTATTTT. Protein: CASSSTPGLATDTQYF.

This chain uses TRBV28 with TRBJ1-2; TRBD1 agrees at 9 bases. Unmatched junction bases numbered 10, after V lost 9 bases and J lost 2 bases. The germline CDR1 and CDR2 sequences are MDHEN and SYDVKM. The CDR3 runs to 15 residues. CDR3 nucleotide sequence: TGTGCCAGTAGAAAATTCGGACAGGGGAACTATGGCTACACCTTC. The encoded protein is CASRKFGQGNYGYTF.